This is a list of T cell receptor beta chains from one sample in a study of T cells in Graves' hyperthyroidism and ophthalmopathy. MiXCR, run by TCRdb on the multiplex PCR reads, gives a single entry per CDR3 protein. Of about 640,000 distinct CDR3 sequences listed, roughly 45% are singletons. Sequencing input: peripheral blood or thyroid tissue (not recorded which). The source of these receptors is an adult man with Graves' disease, either hyperthyroidism or ophthalmopathy (not recorded which). Each CDR3 is given without its conserved first and last residue. D genes are given only for firm matches.

D: NA; J: TRBJ1-4; V: TRBV24-1; CDR3: ATSDPGGEKLF
D: TRBD1; J: TRBJ2-5; V: TRBV7-9; CDR3: ASSETGLRETQY
D: NA; J: TRBJ2-7; V: TRBV7-9; CDR3: ASSFRRNGFYEQY
D: NA; J: TRBJ1-2; V: TRBV13; CDR3: ASSLGQGLWYGYT
D: NA; J: TRBJ2-2; V: TRBV6-5; CDR3: ASSYEGPGELF
D: NA; J: TRBJ2-7; V: TRBV20-1; CDR3: SARGQGLGEQY
D: NA; J: TRBJ2-7; V: TRBV7-9; CDR3: ASSFPQGGSYEQY
D: NA; J: TRBJ1-1; V: TRBV20-1; CDR3: SAYGGGNTEAF
D: NA; J: TRBJ1-1; V: TRBV19; CDR3: ASSIRAEAF
D: NA; J: TRBJ1-1; V: TRBV7-2; CDR3: ASIQGGGAEAF
D: TRBD1; J: TRBJ1-1; V: TRBV25-1; CDR3: ASSDPSPGQPEAF
D: NA; J: TRBJ1-1; V: TRBV15; CDR3: ATSIADRWTEAF
D: TRBD1; J: TRBJ1-1; V: TRBV7-9; CDR3: ASSPHRGRDTEAF
D: TRBD2; J: TRBJ2-5; V: TRBV25-1; CDR3: ASRDSSSGGMETQY
D: NA; J: TRBJ1-1; V: TRBV25-1; CDR3: ASNPAGGARVLTEAF
D: TRBD1; J: TRBJ1-2; V: TRBV6-6; CDR3: ASRATGGWAGYT
D: NA; J: TRBJ2-4; V: TRBV7-8; CDR3: ASSLSPSKNIQY
D: NA; J: TRBJ1-4; V: TRBV2; CDR3: ASSERGRPLF
D: NA; J: TRBJ1-4; V: TRBV7-8; CDR3: ASSFAGEKLF
D: TRBD1; J: TRBJ1-4; V: TRBV2; CDR3: ASRSGTGSYKNEKLF
D: TRBD1; J: TRBJ1-5; V: TRBV2; CDR3: ASSSRTGPLGQPQH
D: NA; J: TRBJ1-6; V: TRBV19; CDR3: ASTKSTPGNSPLH
D: NA; J: TRBJ1-1; V: TRBV6-1; CDR3: ASSEARIPDTEAF
D: NA; J: TRBJ1-2; V: TRBV28; CDR3: ASSLGGGQGDGYT
D: NA; J: TRBJ1-4; V: TRBV7-3; CDR3: ASSQVSSQGEKLF
D: NA; J: TRBJ1-4; V: TRBV20-1; CDR3: SAGSPDGGHEKLF
D: NA; J: TRBJ2-5; V: TRBV5-1; CDR3: ASSLALGLPDRETQY
D: NA; J: TRBJ1-5; V: TRBV7-2; CDR3: ATAHSPNQPQH
D: NA; J: TRBJ1-2; V: TRBV7-9; CDR3: ANPLAGANYGYT